This entry lists 32 T cell receptor beta chains sequenced from one sample in a study of blood T cell repertoires in COVID-19. Measured with immunoSEQ multiplex PCR; TCRdb has only the in-frame clones, and not every one. This sample has a few hundred thousand clones, with approximately 85% found just once. The sequenced sample consisted of PBMCs or T cells enriched from blood (not recorded which). The receptor source for this set is a woman aged 45 to 65 who had recovered from COVID-19.

The chain combines TRBV5-1 with TRBJ2-1; D possibly corresponds to TRBD1 (7 bases). CDR1 and CDR2 from the germline V gene are SGHRS and YFSETQ. Trimming removed 0 bases at V and 0 bases at J, with 10 bases between. The CDR3 is 16 amino acids. CDR3 nucleotides: TGCGCCAGCAGCTTGGGACAGGGAGGCTCCTACAATGAGCAGTTCTTC. Protein: CASSLGQGGSYNEQFF.

In this sample, this clone turned up once. CDR3 amino acids: CASRADRGGGYTF. CDR3 nucleotides: TGTGCCAGCAGGGCCGACAGGGGCGGAGGCTACACCTTC. The chain joins TRBV2 to TRBJ1-2; 8 nucleotides align to TRBD1. V was clipped by 6 bases and J by 8 bases; unmatched bases: 8. The length of the CDR3 is 13 residues. Germline V gene data show CDR1 as SNHLY and CDR2 as FYNNEI.

The V and J genes are TRBV3-1 (or the pseudogene TRBV3-2) and TRBJ2-1; no definite D call. V was pared by 1 base and J by 7 bases, with 14 bases between. The CDR3 loop spans 15 amino acids. CDR1 and CDR2 (germline): LGHDT, YNNKEL (reference sequence). CDR3 in DNA: TGTGCCAGCAGCCAAGTCCGAGAGTCCCATAATGAGCAGTTCTTC. The encoded protein is CASSQVRESHNEQFF.

V usage is TRBV4-2 and J usage is TRBJ1-3; D not certain. Germline CDR1 reads LGHNA; CDR2 reads YNFKEQ. V was cut by 0 bases and J by 3 bases, with 6 bases left in between. The CDR3 loop spans 14 amino acids. The CDR3 loop is CASSQDWLGNTIYF. For the CDR3, the DNA is TGTGCCAGCAGCCAAGATTGGCTTGGAAACACCATATATTTT.

The genes are TRBV5-4 and TRBJ2-5; 10 nucleotides agree with TRBD1. The V segment lost 4 bases and the J segment 5 bases; nucleotides outside the gene matches: 5. The CDR3 is made up of 14 amino acids. The V gene's germline CDR1 is SGHNT and CDR2 YYREEE (reference sequence). The CDR3 loop reads CASSPQDRGETQYF. For the CDR3, the DNA is TGTGCCAGCAGCCCGCAGGACAGGGGGGAGACCCAGTACTTC. Variable domain in full (rest from reference TRBV5-4 and TRBJ2-5): ETGVTQSPTHLIKTRGQQVTLRCSSQSGHNTVSWYQQALGQGPQFIFQYYREEENGRGNFPPRFSGLQFPNYSSELNVNALELDDSALYLCASSPQDRGETQYFGPGTRLLVL.

The chain joins TRBV12-3 or TRBV12-4 to TRBJ2-3; D unresolved. V was cut by 2 bases and J by 5 bases, with 8 bases left in between. CDR3 length: 13 amino acids. The CDR3 reads CASSLSTGDTQYF. The DNA of the CDR3 is TGTGCCAGCAGTTTAAGTACTGGAGATACGCAGTATTTT.

This clone has only one observation. The gene calls are TRBV9 and TRBJ2-7; D is undetermined. Looked up from germline, CDR1 is SGDLS and CDR2 is YYNGEE. Trimming took off 0 bases at V and 2 bases at J, with 9 bases between the two ends. CDR3 length: 14 residues. The DNA of the CDR3 is TGTGCCAGCAGCGTAGATCGACAAACCTACGAGCAGTACTTC. Protein sequence: CASSVDRQTYEQYF.

This clone was seen once. The chain employs TRBV7-2 and TRBJ2-3; D is possibly TRBD2 (5 bases). Deletions cut 5 bases from V and 4 bases from J, with 13 bases between. The CDR3 has 14 residues. CDR1 is SGHTA, CDR2 FQGNSA, per germline. CDR3 amino acids: CASSDRTFSDTQYF. The CDR3 DNA reads TGTGCCAGCAGCGATCGGACTTTCTCAGATACGCAGTATTTT.

The J gene is TRBJ1-2, the V gene TRBV20-1; 11 nucleotides align to TRBD1. V trimming: 3 bases; J trimming: 2 bases; junction bases outside the gene matches: 14. The CDR3 contains 18 residues. Germline V gives CDR1 DFQATT, CDR2 SNEGSKA (reference sequence). The CDR3 loop is CSASSGISGTGGNYGYTF. DNA for the CDR3: TGCAGTGCTAGTTCGGGGATTTCCGGGACAGGGGGAAACTATGGCTACACCTTC.

Worth noting for this clone: Other DNA sequences in this sample translate to the same CDR3. The V gene is TRBV5-1, the J gene TRBJ1-4; tentatively, D is TRBD1 (5 bases). Trimming stripped 0 bases from V and 6 bases from J, with 12 bases between. CDR1 is SGHRS, CDR2 YFSETQ, per germline. The CDR3 length is 15 residues. The DNA for the CDR3 is TGCGCCAGCAGCTTGGGCCAGGGAGGAGATGAAAAACTGTTTTTT. Translation gives CASSLGQGGDEKLFF. Full variable domain (missing parts from reference TRBV5-1 and TRBJ1-4): KAGVTQTPRYLIKTRGQQVTLSCSPISGHRSVSWYQQTPGQGLQFLFEYFSETQRNKGNFPGRFSGRQFSNSRSEMNVSTLELGDSALYLCASSLGQGGDEKLFFGSGTQLSVL.

The J gene is TRBJ1-5, the V gene TRBV27; 8 positions match TRBD1. The CDR3 sequence is 16 residues long. Germline V gene lookup returns CDR1 MNHEY and CDR2 SMNVEV (reference sequence). V lost 1 base and J lost 6; bases outside the gene matches: 8. The DNA for the CDR3 is TGTGCCAGCAGTTTATGGGGCCAGGGGGCGGCTCAGCCCCAGCATTTT. It specifies CASSLWGQGAAQPQHF.

The V and J genes are TRBV9 and TRBJ2-1, with D perhaps matching TRBD1 (6 bases). The CDR3 loop spans 15 amino acids. The germline V gene encodes CDR1 SGDLS and CDR2 YYNGEE. Trimming shortened V by 0 bases and J by 5 bases, and 12 bases separated the two germline ends. This CDR3 reads CASSVEGGTHNEQFF. In DNA form, the CDR3 reads TGTGCCAGCAGCGTAGAAGGGGGAACACACAATGAGCAGTTCTTC.

The chain couples TRBV15 to TRBJ1-5, with 7 nucleotides matching TRBD1. Per germline, CDR1 LNHNV and CDR2 YYDKDF (reference sequence). The CDR3 spans 14 residues. The V gene end was trimmed by 3 bases and the J gene end by 1 base; junction bases not matched to a gene: 0. The CDR3: CATSRDRSNQPQHF. The DNA of the CDR3 is TGTGCCACCAGCAGGGACAGGAGCAATCAGCCCCAGCATTTT.

In its sample, this clone was seen a few times. The gene calls are TRBV2 and TRBJ1-2, with 8 bases identical to TRBD1. In germline, CDR1 is SNHLY, CDR2 FYNNEI. This CDR3 region has 13 residues. Trimming removed 6 bases from V and 8 bases from J; junction bases left unmatched: 8. The CDR3 spells CASRPGQGRGYTF. CDR3 in DNA: TGTGCCAGCAGGCCCGGACAGGGCCGGGGCTACACCTTC.

V and J are TRBV5-5 and TRBJ1-1, with TRBD1 identical over 8 bases. Germline lookup yields CDR1 SGHKS and CDR2 YYEKEE (reference sequence). With V trimmed by 4 bases and J by 4 bases, 6 bases remained unmatched. The CDR3 sequence is 14 residues long. CDR3 DNA sequence: TGTGCCAGCAGCACGGACAGGGTGACCACTGAAGCTTTCTTT. Its protein product is CASSTDRVTTEAFF. The whole variable domain, remainder taken from reference TRBV5-5 and TRBJ1-1, is DAGVTQSPTHLIKTRGQQVTLRCSPISGHKSVSWYQQVLGQGPQFIFQYYEKEERGRGNFPDRFSARQFPNYSSELNVNALLLGDSALYLCASSTDRVTTEAFFGQGTRLTVV.

The chain uses TRBV6-5 and TRBJ2-2; TRBD2 matches at 7 bases. The trim removed 7 bases at V and 4 bases at J, leaving 6 bases unmatched. The CDR3 totals 14 residues. Germline CDR1 reads MNHEY; CDR2 reads SVGAGI. CDR3 coding DNA: TGTGCCAGCACCTGGGGGGGGAGCACCGGGGAGCTGTTTTTT. It translates to CASTWGGSTGELFF.

This chain connects TRBV4-1 to TRBJ1-2; 8 bases are shared with TRBD1. Germline V gene data show CDR1 as MGHRA and CDR2 as YSYEKL. The CDR3 spans 17 residues. J was trimmed by 4 bases and V by 0 bases; bases with no gene match: 10. The CDR3 is CASSQDYWDRQFYGYTF. The CDR3 nucleotides are TGCGCCAGCAGCCAAGATTATTGGGACAGGCAGTTCTATGGCTACACCTTC.

This chain uses TRBV28 with TRBJ2-7; maybe TRBD2 (6 bases). This CDR3 contains 16 residues. Trimming took 6 bases from V and 2 from J, leaving 20 bases between them. CDR1 is MDHEN, CDR2 SYDVKM, per germline. The DNA of the CDR3 is TGTGCCAGCAGGGGGAACCTCGTGTGGGGGGCCTACGAGCAGTACTTC. As protein: CASRGNLVWGAYEQYF.

V and J are TRBV7-9 and TRBJ1-5, with 7 bases matching TRBD1. The ends lost 5 bases at V and 0 bases at J; junction bases unmatched: 10. This CDR3 region has 17 residues. In germline, CDR1 is SEHNR, CDR2 FQNEAQ (reference sequence). The chain's CDR3 is CASSLGGTAFSNQPQHF. CDR3 bases: TGTGCCAGCAGCCTTGGCGGGACAGCTTTTAGCAATCAGCCCCAGCATTTT.

V and J are TRBV27 and TRBJ2-2; no definite D call. The CDR3 extends over 12 amino acids. Trimming cost V 6 bases and J 7 bases, with 9 bases left between them. Germline CDR1 reads MNHEY; CDR2 reads SMNVEV (reference sequence). DNA for the CDR3: TGTGCCAGCAGAACCGGTGGCGGGGAGCTGTTTTTT. This codes for CASRTGGGELFF.

This clone has a single count. The chain recombines TRBV19 with TRBJ1-1; D not certain. V lost 3 bases and J lost 0, with 5 bases in between. Germline-derived CDR1 and CDR2 are LNHDA and SQIVND (reference sequence). There are 13 residues in the CDR3. The CDR3 is CASSMAVNTEAFF. The CDR3 DNA is TGTGCCAGTAGTATGGCGGTGAACACTGAAGCTTTCTTT.

This clone was seen a few times. J is TRBJ1-1 and V is TRBV7-9; D gene unclear. Germline V gene sequence: CDR1 SEHNR, CDR2 FQNEAQ (reference sequence). V lost 5 bases and J lost 4, with 20 bases in between. This CDR3 has 16 amino acids. CDR3 in DNA: TGTGCCAGCAGCCCCCCGGGAGTGGAGGAACGCACTGAAGCTTTCTTT. This codes for CASSPPGVEERTEAFF.

This rearrangement joins TRBV4-1 to TRBJ2-1; 11 bases line up with TRBD2. The CDR3 is 16 residues long. The V and J ends lost 0 bases and 10 bases, in that order; junction bases with no gene match: 8. Germline CDR1 and CDR2: MGHRA and YSYEKL. The CDR3 coding sequence is TGCGCCAGCAGCCAAGAGGCGACTAGCGGGACAGGGGAGCAGTTCTTC. Translation gives CASSQEATSGTGEQFF.

This sequence joins TRBV6-5 and TRBJ1-6; 8 bases line up with TRBD1. With V trimmed by 8 bases and J by 11 bases, 8 bases remained unmatched. The germline V gene encodes CDR1 MNHEY and CDR2 SVGAGI. This CDR3 is built from 13 residues. The CDR3 DNA sequence: TGTGCCAGCGCCCAGGGGGCCCAAGCACCCCTCCACTTT. This encodes CASAQGAQAPLHF.

This clone occurred once. The rearrangement links TRBV7-9 to TRBJ2-1; D is ambiguous. Deletions cut 0 bases from V and 5 bases from J, with 11 bases between. Germline values: CDR1 SEHNR, CDR2 FQNEAQ (reference sequence). The CDR3 is made up of 15 amino acids. CDR3 bases: TGTGCCAGCAGCTTAGCGGGTGGGCTTCACAATGAGCAGTTCTTC. The encoded protein is CASSLAGGLHNEQFF.

The CDR3 DNA is TGTGCCAGCAGATCGGAGGGTACTAGCACAGATACGCAGTATTTT. This encodes CASRSEGTSTDTQYF. The chain joins TRBV5-4 to TRBJ2-3; the D gene is possibly TRBD2 (6 bases). CDR3 size: 15 residues. The V end lost 5 bases, the J end lost 0 bases, and 13 bases lay between the germline ends. CDR1 and CDR2 from the germline V gene are SGHNT and YYREEE (reference sequence).

The chain recombines TRBV28 with TRBJ2-1; 8 positions agree with TRBD2. V shed 6 bases and J 2 bases; nucleotides not matched to a gene: 9. CDR3 length equals 16 residues. The germline CDR1 and CDR2 sequences are MDHEN and SYDVKM. The CDR3 DNA sequence: TGTGCCAGCAGCTTCCCGGGGGGGGGAACCTACAATGAGCAGTTCTTC. Translating gives CASSFPGGGTYNEQFF.

The rearrangement joins TRBV28 to TRBJ1-5; D is possibly TRBD1 (5 bases). V was clipped by 10 bases and J by 7 bases, with 14 bases between them. The CDR3 runs 12 residues. The germline V gene encodes CDR1 MDHEN and CDR2 SYDVKM. The CDR3 region is CATRGGGQPQHF. Here the CDR3 DNA reads TGTGCCACTCGGGGGGGTGGGCAGCCCCAGCATTTT.

In its sample, this clone was seen once. V usage is TRBV28 and J usage is TRBJ2-7; 9 bases match TRBD1. CDR3 length: 14 amino acids. CDR1 and CDR2 from the germline V gene are MDHEN and SYDVKM. V lost 6 bases and J lost 3; bases outside the gene matches: 6. The CDR3 region has the DNA TGTGCCAGCAGCCGGGGACAGGGAATCTACGAGCAGTACTTC. The encoded protein is CASSRGQGIYEQYF.

The chain combines TRBV4-1 with TRBJ2-1; TRBD2 matches 9 bases. This CDR3 has 16 amino acids. Germline CDR1 is MGHRA and CDR2 is YSYEKL. V trimming: 3 bases; J trimming: 5 bases; junction bases outside the gene matches: 8. CDR3 amino acids: CASSQRASGTDNEQFF. CDR3 sequence (DNA): TGCGCCAGCAGCCAGCGCGCTAGCGGGACGGACAATGAGCAGTTCTTC.

This chain uses TRBV27 with TRBJ1-1; the D gene is possibly TRBD1 (5 bases). V was cut by 4 bases and J by 6 bases, with 9 bases left in between. Germline-derived CDR1 and CDR2 are MNHEY and SMNVEV (reference sequence). The CDR3 spans 12 residues. CDR3 coding DNA: TGTGCCAGCAGTTCCCGGGACTCTGAAGCTTTCTTT. It encodes CASSSRDSEAFF.

This rearrangement joins TRBV18 to TRBJ1-3, with a tentative D call TRBD1 (6 bases). This CDR3 is 13 amino acids long. Germline-derived CDR1 and CDR2 are KGHSH and LQKENI. Deletions cut 6 bases from V and 4 bases from J, with 10 bases between. The CDR3 reads CASSSGAGNTIYF. The CDR3 bases are TGTGCCAGCTCCTCAGGGGCCGGAAACACCATATATTTT.